The T cell receptor beta chain under discussion was sequenced for a study of blood T cell repertoires in COVID-19. Study at large: Spain, Italy and the United States supplied samples that represented acute and convalescent COVID-19. T cells, B-cell-depleted T cells, or PBMCs provided the cDNA or gDNA that served as material.

Original processing methods: Amplifying reference gene primers gave estimates of nucleated cell counts. Some clones are missing from TCRdb's copy, which holds only in-frame ones; the method was immunoSEQ multiplex PCR. The DNA gave D and trimming, while V, J and clone size come from that table. The sample lists 170,000 or so clones, around 90% occurring once. CDR3 length: 16 residues. Germline-derived CDR1 and CDR2 are MDHEN and SYDVKM. The V gene end was trimmed by 7 bases and the J gene end by 2 bases; junction bases not matched to a gene: 12. This receptor was taken from a man aged 35-49 years with active or convalescent COVID-19. The material sequenced was peripheral blood. This chain connects TRBV28 to TRBJ2-5; 8 bases are shared with TRBD2. In DNA form, the CDR3 reads TGTGCCAGCACCCCGGGGGGGCCGCTGGGTCAAGAGACCCAGTACTTC. Its translation: CASTPGGPLGQETQYF.